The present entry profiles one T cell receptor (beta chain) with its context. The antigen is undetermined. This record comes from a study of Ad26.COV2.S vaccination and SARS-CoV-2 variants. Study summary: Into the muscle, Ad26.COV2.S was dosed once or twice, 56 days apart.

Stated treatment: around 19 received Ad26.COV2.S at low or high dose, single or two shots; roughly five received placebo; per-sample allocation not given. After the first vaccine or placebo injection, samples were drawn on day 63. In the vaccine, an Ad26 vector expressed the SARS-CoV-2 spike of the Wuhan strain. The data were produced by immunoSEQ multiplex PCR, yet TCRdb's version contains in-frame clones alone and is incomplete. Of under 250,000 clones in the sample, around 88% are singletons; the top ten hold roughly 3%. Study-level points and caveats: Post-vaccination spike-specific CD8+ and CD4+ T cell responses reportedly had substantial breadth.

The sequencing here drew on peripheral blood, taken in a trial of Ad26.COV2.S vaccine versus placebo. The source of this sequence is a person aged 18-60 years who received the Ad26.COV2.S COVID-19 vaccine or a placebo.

CDR3 sequence (DNA): TGTGCCTGGAGTAAAGAGGCTTACCGGCCCCAGCATTTT. Encoded protein: CAWSKEAYRPQHF. The rearrangement uses TRBV30 and TRBJ1-5; D unresolved. V lost 2 bases to trimming and J lost 9 bases, with 14 bases between them. This CDR3 contains 13 residues. Germline loops: CDR1 GTSNPN, CDR2 SVGIG (reference sequence). Complete variable domain (other parts from reference TRBV30 and TRBJ1-5): SQTIHQWPATLVQPVGSPLSLECTVEGTSNPNLYWYRQAAGRGLQLLFYSVGIGQISSEVPQNLSASRPQDRQFILSSKKLLLSDSGFYLCAWSKEAYRPQHFGDGTRLSIL.